This passage covers 14 T cell receptor beta chains from one sample sequenced in a study of neurological immune-mediated disorders. TCRdb reprocessed the 5' RACE reads via MiXCR and lists one record per CDR3 protein. The repertoire includes roughly 25,000 distinct CDR3 sequences, approximately 2.7% of them detected once, and roughly 2.1% sits in the top ten. The material sequenced was PBMCs. These receptors were taken from a woman between 50 and 59 years old with multiple sclerosis.

This clonotype was seen at least ten times. The J gene is TRBJ2-1, the V gene TRBV6-2 or TRBV6-3, with 11 bases fitting TRBD2. The CDR3 spans 15 residues. Germline loops: CDR1 MNHEY, CDR2 SVGEGT. V lost 5 bases, J lost 5 bases, and 5 bases stayed unmatched. CDR3 DNA sequence: TGTGCCAGCAGTACGGGGGGACTAGCGGACAATGAGCAGTTCTTC. This translates into CASSTGGLADNEQFF.

This clonotype was seen at least ten times. The chain links TRBV10-3 to TRBJ2-3; 9 nucleotides line up with TRBD1. There are 15 residues in the CDR3. Germline CDR1 ENHRY, CDR2 SYGVKD. The V segment lost 6 bases and the J segment 0 bases; nucleotides outside the gene matches: 4. The DNA of the CDR3 is TGTGCCATCAGGGGACAGGGCTCTAGCACAGATACGCAGTATTTT. The encoded protein is CAIRGQGSSTDTQYF.

In this sample, this clonotype turned up many times. This chain joins TRBV20-1 and TRBJ1-1; TRBD1 is a possible D gene (6 bases). The germline CDR1 and CDR2 sequences are DFQATT and SNEGSKA (reference sequence). The CDR3 has 12 amino acids. Trimming took off 6 bases at V and 8 bases at J, with 16 bases between the two ends. The CDR3 protein is CSASTGYREAFF. The CDR3 nucleotides read TGCAGTGCGTCAACAGGGTACCGCGAAGCTTTCTTT.

This clonotype came up many times. V usage is TRBV15 and J usage is TRBJ2-2, with D perhaps TRBD1 (6 bases). The CDR3 length is 14 residues. Trimming shortened V by 8 bases and J by 1 base, and 11 bases separated the two germline ends. Germline CDR1 is LNHNV and CDR2 is YYDKDF (reference sequence). The CDR3 protein is CATVRQENTGELFF. CDR3 bases: TGTGCCACCGTTCGACAGGAGAACACCGGGGAGCTGTTTTTT.

This clonotype came up many times. The genes are TRBV20-1 and TRBJ2-5; D is tentatively TRBD1 or TRBD2 (6 bases each). V was clipped by 2 bases and J by 5 bases, with 9 bases between them. Germline-derived CDR1 and CDR2 are DFQATT and SNEGSKA (reference sequence). This CDR3 has 12 amino acids. For the CDR3, the DNA is TGCAGTGCTAGAAGAGGGGGGGAGACCCAGTACTTC. Amino acid sequence: CSARRGGETQYF.

Concerning this clonotype: Compared with germline, one end of the junction differs, possibly owing to a read error. In DNA form, the CDR3 reads TGCGCCAGCACACACTACATCTTC. Protein sequence: CASTHYIF. V usage is TRBV5-1 and J usage is TRBJ2-7; D unclear. This CDR3 contains 8 residues. Germline V gene lookup returns CDR1 SGHRS and CDR2 YFSETQ. Variable domain in full (rest from reference TRBV5-1 and TRBJ2-7): KAGVTQTPRYLIKTRGQQVTLSCSPISGHRSVSWYQQTPGQGLQFLFEYFSETQRNKGNFPGRFSGRQFSNSRSEMNVSTLELGDSALYLCASTHYIFGPGTRLTVT.

This clonotype was seen a few times. The DNA for the CDR3 is TGCGCCAGCAGCTCCTCGCCGGGGGCGACAGATACGCAGTATTTT. Its protein product is CASSSSPGATDTQYF. The chain combines TRBV5-1 with TRBJ2-3; D is possibly TRBD1 or TRBD2 (6 bases each). V was trimmed by 3 bases and J by 3 bases, leaving 14 bases between them. The CDR3 has 15 residues. In germline, CDR1 is SGHRS, CDR2 YFSETQ. The full variable domain, rest sourced from reference TRBV5-1 and TRBJ2-3, is KAGVTQTPRYLIKTRGQQVTLSCSPISGHRSVSWYQQTPGQGLQFLFEYFSETQRNKGNFPGRFSGRQFSNSRSEMNVSTLELGDSALYLCASSSSPGATDTQYFGPGTRLTVL.

The chain employs TRBV9 and TRBJ2-3; 9 bases are shared with TRBD2. This CDR3 has 15 amino acids. V dropped 4 bases and J dropped 3; count of bases not matched to a gene: 6. Germline V gives CDR1 SGDLS, CDR2 YYNGEE. This CDR3 reads CASSLGAGGTDTQYF. The CDR3 region has the DNA TGTGCCAGCAGCTTAGGAGCGGGGGGAACAGATACGCAGTATTTT. The full variable domain, completed using reference TRBV9 and TRBJ2-3, is DSGVTQTPKHLITATGQRVTLRCSPRSGDLSVYWYQQSLDQGLQFLIQYYNGEERAKGNILERFSAQQFPDLHSELNLSSLELGDSALYFCASSLGAGGTDTQYFGPGTRLTVL.

The CDR3 bases are TGTGCCATCAGTGAGACAAAGGGCTATGGCTACACCTTC. Its translation: CAISETKGYGYTF. V is TRBV10-3 and J is TRBJ1-2, with no clear D. Germline lookup yields CDR1 ENHRY and CDR2 SYGVKD. Between the trimmed V and J ends, which lost 2 bases and 4 bases, there was a span of 8 bases. The CDR3 runs 13 residues.

This clonotype was seen many times. The rearrangement joins TRBV6-5 to TRBJ2-3; D possibly uses TRBD1 or TRBD2 (7 bases each). The length of the CDR3 is 16 residues. V lost 6 bases and J 5 bases, leaving 21 bases between the germline ends. Germline CDR1 is MNHEY and CDR2 is SVGAGI. The chain's CDR3 is CASRSRTGWGGDTQYF. The CDR3 nucleotides are TGTGCCAGCAGATCCCGGACAGGCTGGGGGGGAGATACGCAGTATTTT.

In its sample, this clonotype was seen many times. V and J are TRBV5-1 and TRBJ1-5; TRBD1 aligns across 7 bases. This CDR3 region has 14 residues. CDR1 and CDR2 (germline): SGHRS, YFSETQ. V was pared by 4 bases and J by 4 bases, with 5 bases of the junction left unmatched. The CDR3 DNA reads TGCGCCAGCAGCCCCGGGACAGAGAATCAGCCCCAGCATTTT. It codes for CASSPGTENQPQHF. The whole variable domain, filled in from reference TRBV5-1 and TRBJ1-5, reads KAGVTQTPRYLIKTRGQQVTLSCSPISGHRSVSWYQQTPGQGLQFLFEYFSETQRNKGNFPGRFSGRQFSNSRSEMNVSTLELGDSALYLCASSPGTENQPQHFGDGTRLSIL.

This clonotype was counted ten times or more. The rearrangement links TRBV3-1 to TRBJ2-7, with D unclear. Germline V gene data show CDR1 as LGHDT and CDR2 as YNNKEL (reference sequence). Trimming removed 0 bases from V and 2 bases from J, with 11 bases in between. The CDR3 extends over 15 amino acids. In nucleotides, the CDR3 is TGTGCCAGCAGCCAAGAGTCTAACACAGCCTACGAGCAGTACTTC. Protein product: CASSQESNTAYEQYF.

This clonotype has at least ten counts. J is TRBJ2-5 and V is TRBV6-2 or TRBV6-3, with D uncertain. V lost 5 bases and J 5 bases, leaving 9 bases between the germline ends. Germline V gene lookup returns CDR1 MNHEY and CDR2 SVGEGT. The CDR3 is made up of 12 amino acids. In DNA, the CDR3 is TGTGCCAGCAGTCGGATAGGGGAGACCCAGTACTTC. Protein product: CASSRIGETQYF.

This clonotype has ten or more counts. The chain couples TRBV10-3 to TRBJ2-7; D remains unclear. This CDR3 comprises 13 residues. In germline, CDR1 is ENHRY, CDR2 SYGVKD. With 0 bases removed from V and 6 bases from J, the gap between germline ends came to 9 bases. The CDR3 DNA is TGTGCCATCAGTGAGTCGTGGGCGAGCGAGCAGTACTTC. As protein: CAISESWASEQYF.